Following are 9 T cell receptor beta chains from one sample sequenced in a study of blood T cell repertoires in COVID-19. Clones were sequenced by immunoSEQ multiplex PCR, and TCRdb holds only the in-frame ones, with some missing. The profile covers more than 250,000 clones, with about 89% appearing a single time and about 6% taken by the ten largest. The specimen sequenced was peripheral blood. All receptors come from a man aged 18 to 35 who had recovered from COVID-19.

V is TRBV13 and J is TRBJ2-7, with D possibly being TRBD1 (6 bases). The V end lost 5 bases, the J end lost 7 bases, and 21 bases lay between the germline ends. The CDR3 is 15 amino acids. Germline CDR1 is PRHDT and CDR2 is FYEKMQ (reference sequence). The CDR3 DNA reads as TGTGCCAGCAGCCCCGACTTGGGGACACCTTATGAGCAGTACTTC. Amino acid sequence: CASSPDLGTPYEQYF.

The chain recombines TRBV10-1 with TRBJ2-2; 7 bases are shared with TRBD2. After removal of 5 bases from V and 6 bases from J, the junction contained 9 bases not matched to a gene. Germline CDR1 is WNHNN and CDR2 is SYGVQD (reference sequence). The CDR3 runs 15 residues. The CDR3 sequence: CASSRGRGTAGELFF. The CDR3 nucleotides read TGCGCCAGCAGTCGGGGGAGGGGTACCGCCGGGGAGCTGTTTTTT.

CDR3 in amino acids: CASSPGLAGTQETQYF. DNA for the CDR3: TGTGCCAGCAGTCCCGGACTAGCGGGGACACAAGAGACCCAGTACTTC. This sequence joins TRBV7-9 and TRBJ2-5, with 12 positions matching TRBD2. The CDR3 contains 16 residues. The germline gives CDR1 SEHNR, CDR2 FQNEAQ (reference sequence). Trimming removed 6 bases from V and 2 bases from J; junction bases left unmatched: 7.

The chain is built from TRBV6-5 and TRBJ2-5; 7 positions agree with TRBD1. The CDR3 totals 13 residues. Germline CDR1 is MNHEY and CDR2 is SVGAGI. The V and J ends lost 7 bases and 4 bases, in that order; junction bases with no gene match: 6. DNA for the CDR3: TGTGCCAGCACCGAAGGGGGCGGAGAGACCCAGTACTTC. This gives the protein CASTEGGGETQYF.

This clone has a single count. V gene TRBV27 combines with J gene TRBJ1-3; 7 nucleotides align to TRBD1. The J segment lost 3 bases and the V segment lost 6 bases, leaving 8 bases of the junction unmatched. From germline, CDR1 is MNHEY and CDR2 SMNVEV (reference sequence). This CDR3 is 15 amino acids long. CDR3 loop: CASRTRQGGGNTIYF. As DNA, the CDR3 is TGTGCCAGCAGGACCAGACAGGGTGGTGGAAACACCATATATTTT.

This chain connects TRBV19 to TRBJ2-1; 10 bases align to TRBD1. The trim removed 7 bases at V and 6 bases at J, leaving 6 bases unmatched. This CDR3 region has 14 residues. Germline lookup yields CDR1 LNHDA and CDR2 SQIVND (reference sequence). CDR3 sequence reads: CASTTGTGANEQFF. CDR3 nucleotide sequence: TGTGCCAGTACCACCGGGACAGGGGCCAATGAGCAGTTCTTC.

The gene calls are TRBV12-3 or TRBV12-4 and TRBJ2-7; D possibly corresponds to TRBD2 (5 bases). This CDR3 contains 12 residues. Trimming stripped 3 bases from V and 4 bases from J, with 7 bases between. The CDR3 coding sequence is TGTGCCAGCAGTTTGGACTCTTACGAGCAGTACTTC. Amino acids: CASSLDSYEQYF.

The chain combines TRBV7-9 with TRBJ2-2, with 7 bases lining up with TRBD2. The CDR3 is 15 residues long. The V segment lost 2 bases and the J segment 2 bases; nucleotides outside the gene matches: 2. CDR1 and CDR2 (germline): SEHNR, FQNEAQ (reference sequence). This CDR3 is CASSLPAGNTGELFF. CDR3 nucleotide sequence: TGTGCCAGCAGCTTACCAGCGGGAAACACCGGGGAGCTGTTTTTT.

The CDR3 coding sequence is TGTGCCAGCAGCATAGGTACAGGGCCTAACACTGAAGCTTTCTTT. Encoded protein: CASSIGTGPNTEAFF. The V call is TRBV7-9, the J call TRBJ1-1, with a possible D match to TRBD1 (6 bases). V gave up 5 bases and J gave up 2 bases, with 15 bases separating them. The CDR3 consists of 15 residues. Germline lookup yields CDR1 SEHNR and CDR2 FQNEAQ (reference sequence).